Presented here are 19 T cell receptor beta chains from one specimen sequenced in a study of Graves' ophthalmopathy and Graves' hyperthyroidism. From RNA, the CDR3 regions of TCR beta chains were amplified and sequenced. HTBI primers were used in a first-round RT-PCR, which preceded a second-round multiplex PCR. TCRdb passed the multiplex PCR reads through MiXCR, listing each CDR3 protein once. The sample gives 350,000 to 400,000 distinct CDR3 sequences, 15% of which show up once; roughly 7% is in the top ten. Sequencing was done on a sample of peripheral blood. These receptors all come from a woman aged 18 to 35 with stable Graves' hyperthyroidism.

The sample holds a few counts of this clonotype. The chain combines TRBV18 with TRBJ2-7; D is unclear. Germline CDR1 reads KGHSH; CDR2 reads LQKENI. The V end was cut by 0 bases, the J end by 3 bases, with 9 bases between. The CDR3 runs to 14 residues. This CDR3 is CASSPPRPDYEQYF. In nucleotides, the CDR3 is TGTGCCAGCTCACCACCGAGACCAGACTACGAGCAGTACTTC. Full variable domain (rest looked up from reference TRBV18 and TRBJ2-7): NAGVMQNPRHLVRRRGQEARLRCSPMKGHSHVYWYRQLPEEGLKFMVYLQKENIIDESGMPKERFSAEFPKEGPSILRIQQVVRGDSAAYFCASSPPRPDYEQYFGPGTRLTVT.

This clonotype was counted many times. V is TRBV10-1 and J is TRBJ1-1; D might be TRBD1 (6 bases). The CDR3 spans 13 residues. Germline V gene data show CDR1 as WNHNN and CDR2 as SYGVQD (reference sequence). V shed 3 bases and J shed 3 bases, with 8 bases lying between them. Here the CDR3 DNA reads TGCGCCAGCAGTGATAGGGGGTACACTGAAGCTTTCTTT. Residues: CASSDRGYTEAFF.

This clonotype has a handful of counts. This chain joins TRBV29-1 and TRBJ1-5; 8 bases fit TRBD1. The germline V gene encodes CDR1 SQVTM and CDR2 ANQGSEA. This CDR3 comprises 13 residues. Unmatched junction bases numbered 6, after V lost 4 bases and J lost 7 bases. This chain's CDR3 is CSVAQGADQPQHF. The CDR3, as DNA: TGCAGCGTTGCTCAGGGGGCGGACCAGCCCCAGCATTTT.

This clonotype was seen at least ten times. The rearrangement joins TRBV11-2 to TRBJ1-6; 9 bases fit TRBD1. The junction had 5 bases not matched to a gene; V was cut back by 4 bases and J by 10 bases. Germline V gene lookup returns CDR1 SGHAT and CDR2 FQNNGV. This CDR3 comprises 14 residues. The CDR3 spells CASSSGTGRSPLHF. The CDR3, as DNA: TGTGCCAGCAGCTCTGGGACAGGGAGATCACCCCTCCACTTT.

This clonotype has at least ten counts. The gene calls are TRBV11-3 and TRBJ2-5; D is undetermined. The germline gives CDR1 SGHNT, CDR2 YENEEA. The CDR3 loop spans 11 amino acids. The V gene lost 2 bases and the J gene lost 7 bases, with 5 bases spanning the gap. DNA of the CDR3: TGTGCCAGCAGCTTAACTGGGACCCAGTACTTC. It yields the protein CASSLTGTQYF.

This clonotype was observed many times. This chain joins TRBV11-2 and TRBJ2-7; D unclear. Germline V gene lookup returns CDR1 SGHAT and CDR2 FQNNGV. The CDR3 consists of 14 residues. V was shortened by 6 bases and J by 1 base, with 13 bases between the two germline ends. The CDR3 protein is CASSPPSASYEQYF. CDR3 DNA: TGTGCCAGCAGTCCCCCCTCGGCGTCCTACGAGCAGTACTTC. The entire variable domain, with the rest obtained from reference TRBV11-2 and TRBJ2-7, is as follows: EAGVAQSPRYKIIEKRQSVAFWCNPISGHATLYWYQQILGQGPKLLIQFQNNGVVDDSQLPKDRFSAERLKGVDSTLKIQPAKLEDSAVYLCASSPPSASYEQYFGPGTRLTVT.

At least ten counts were recorded for this clonotype. The chain links TRBV11-2 to TRBJ2-2; 10 bases are a match to TRBD2. The CDR3 sequence is 16 residues long. V lost 4 bases, J lost 5 bases, and 7 bases stayed unmatched. Per germline, CDR1 SGHAT and CDR2 FQNNGV. The CDR3 reads CASSSSGGAWTGELFF. The DNA of the CDR3 is TGTGCCAGCAGCTCCAGCGGGGGGGCTTGGACCGGGGAGCTGTTTTTT.

This clonotype appeared many times. The chain links TRBV6-1 to TRBJ1-6; D possibly corresponds to TRBD1 (6 bases). The CDR3 covers 15 residues. V dropped 5 bases and J dropped 11 bases, with 19 bases sitting between them. Germline V gene data show CDR1 as MNHNS and CDR2 as SASEGT. CDR3 coding DNA: TGTGCCAGCAGTCGGGGGCGCGACGACGGGACACCCCTCCACTTT. Its translation: CASSRGRDDGTPLHF.

There are many counts of this clonotype. The genes are TRBV7-8 and TRBJ2-7, with D possibly being TRBD1 (6 bases). V lost 1 base to trimming and J lost 1 base, with 8 bases between them. This CDR3 contains 14 residues. Per the germline V gene, CDR1 is SGHVS and CDR2 is FQNEAQ. The CDR3 here is CASSLEGQSYEQYF. Written as DNA, the CDR3 is TGTGCCAGCAGCTTAGAAGGACAGTCCTACGAGCAGTACTTC.

This clonotype was found many times. The J gene is TRBJ2-2, the V gene TRBV6-2 or TRBV6-3; possibly TRBD1 for D (6 bases). CDR1 is MNHEY and CDR2 is SVGEGT in the germline V gene. This CDR3 spans 15 amino acids. Trimming cost V 2 bases and J 1 base, with 8 bases left between them. CDR3 nucleotide sequence: TGTGCCAGCAGTTACCTGGGACAGAACACCGGGGAGCTGTTTTTT. Encoded protein: CASSYLGQNTGELFF.

This clonotype occurred many times. V is TRBV5-6 and J is TRBJ2-7; D perhaps matches TRBD1 (6 bases). Germline CDR1 is SGHDT and CDR2 is YYEEEE. The CDR3 sequence is 17 residues long. V shed 4 bases and J shed 3 bases, with 23 bases lying between them. In DNA form, the CDR3 reads TGTGCCAGCAGCGAACTAGGGACAATAGAAGGGCGCTACGAGCAGTACTTC. Its translation: CASSELGTIEGRYEQYF.

Many counts were recorded for this clonotype. The chain employs TRBV24-1 and TRBJ1-2, with 7 bases aligning to TRBD1. CDR3 length: 15 amino acids. The junction had 11 bases not matched to a gene; V was cut back by 1 base and J by 10 bases. In germline, CDR1 is KGHDR, CDR2 SFDVKD. In DNA, the CDR3 is TGTGCCACCAGTGATTTAGGGGGCTCCCTAAGCGACTACACCTTC. Translating gives CATSDLGGSLSDYTF.

This chain connects TRBV4-1 to TRBJ2-4, with D maybe TRBD2 (5 bases). In germline, CDR1 is MGHRA, CDR2 YSYEKL. This CDR3 has 19 amino acids. Trimming stripped 3 bases from V and 1 base from J, with 22 bases between. This CDR3 is CASSHDLITTRGAKNIQYF. In DNA form, the CDR3 reads TGCGCCAGCAGCCATGATCTTATTACGACTCGAGGGGCCAAAAACATTCAGTACTTC.

The sample holds many counts of this clonotype. The gene calls are TRBV15 and TRBJ1-5, with TRBD1 as a possible D gene (6 bases). From germline, CDR1 is LNHNV and CDR2 YYDKDF (reference sequence). The CDR3 runs to 14 residues. Between the trimmed V and J ends, which lost 4 bases and 2 bases, there was a span of 9 bases. The CDR3 region is CATSITGRNQPQHF. CDR3 DNA sequence: TGTGCCACCAGCATCACAGGGCGCAATCAGCCCCAGCATTTT.

This clonotype was recorded many times. The chain uses TRBV2 and TRBJ2-5; a weak D match, TRBD2 (6 bases). The CDR3 length is 14 residues. The V gene's germline CDR1 is SNHLY and CDR2 FYNNEI. V lost 7 bases, J lost 5 bases, and 17 bases lay in between. Written as DNA, the CDR3 is TGTGCCAGCAATGGGGGACGTGGGAGGGAGACCCAGTACTTC. This gives the protein CASNGGRGRETQYF. Combining the CDR3 with reference TRBV2 and TRBJ2-5 gives the whole variable domain EPEVTQTPSHQVTQMGQEVILRCVPISNHLYFYWYRQILGQKVEFLVSFYNNEISEKSEIFDDQFSVERPDGSNFTLKIRSTKLEDSAMYFCASNGGRGRETQYFGPGTRLLVL.

Many counts were recorded for this clonotype. The DNA for the CDR3 is TGTGCCACTCAACGAACAGTCGATCAGCCCCAGCATTTT. It encodes CATQRTVDQPQHF. The rearrangement joins TRBV27 to TRBJ1-5; D unresolved. The V end was cut by 10 bases, the J end by 5 bases, with 15 bases between. Germline CDR1 reads MNHEY; CDR2 reads SMNVEV (reference sequence). The CDR3 sequence is 13 residues long.

This clonotype was detected ten times or more. The chain employs TRBV20-1 and TRBJ1-3, with D unresolved. The germline gives CDR1 DFQATT, CDR2 SNEGSKA (reference sequence). The CDR3 runs 13 residues. V lost 5 bases and J lost 9, with 17 bases in between. Written as DNA, the CDR3 is TGCAGTGCTCCCACGGCTCCCGGAGGCACCATATATTTT. This translates into CSAPTAPGGTIYF.

This clonotype was counted only a few times. The V gene is TRBV10-2, the J gene TRBJ2-3; D gene uncertain. Per germline, CDR1 WSHSY and CDR2 SAAADI. CDR3 length: 14 amino acids. The V end was cut by 3 bases, the J end by 6 bases, with 13 bases between. The CDR3 DNA follows: TGCGCCAGCAGTGAAAATTCACATTTGGATACGCAGTATTTT. This translates into CASSENSHLDTQYF.

The V gene is TRBV28, the J gene TRBJ1-5; 7 nucleotides match TRBD1. The CDR3 contains 17 residues. The J segment lost 0 bases and the V segment lost 1 base, leaving 6 bases of the junction unmatched. CDR1 is MDHEN and CDR2 is SYDVKM in the germline V gene. CDR3 in DNA: TGTGCCAGCAGTTTATCGGGACAGTTCTATAGCAATCAGCCCCAGCATTTT. Its protein is CASSLSGQFYSNQPQHF. The full variable domain, completed using reference TRBV28 and TRBJ1-5, is DVKVTQSSRYLVKRTGEKVFLECVQDMDHENMFWYRQDPGLGLRLIYFSYDVKMKEKGDIPEGYSVSREKKERFSLILESASTNQTSMYLCASSLSGQFYSNQPQHFGDGTRLSIL.